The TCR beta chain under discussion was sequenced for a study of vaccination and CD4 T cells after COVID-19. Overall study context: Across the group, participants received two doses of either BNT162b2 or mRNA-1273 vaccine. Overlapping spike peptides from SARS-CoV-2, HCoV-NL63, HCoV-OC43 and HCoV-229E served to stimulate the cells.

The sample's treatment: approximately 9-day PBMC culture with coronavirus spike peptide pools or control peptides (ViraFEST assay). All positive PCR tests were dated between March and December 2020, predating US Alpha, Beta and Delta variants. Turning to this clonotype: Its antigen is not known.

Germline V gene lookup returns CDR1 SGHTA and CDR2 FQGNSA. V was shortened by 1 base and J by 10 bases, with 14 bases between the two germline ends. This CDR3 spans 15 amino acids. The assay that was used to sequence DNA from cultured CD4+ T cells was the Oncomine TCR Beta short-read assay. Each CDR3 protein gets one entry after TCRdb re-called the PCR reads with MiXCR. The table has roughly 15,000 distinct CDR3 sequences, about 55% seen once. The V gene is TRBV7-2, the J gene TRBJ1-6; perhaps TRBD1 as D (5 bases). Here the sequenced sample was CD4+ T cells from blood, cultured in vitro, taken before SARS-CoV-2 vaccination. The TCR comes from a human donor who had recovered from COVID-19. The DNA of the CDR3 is TGTGCCAGCAGCTTAGGTGTCAGGGTGGGATCACCCCTCCACTTT. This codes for CASSLGVRVGSPLHF.